The T cell receptor beta chain under discussion was sequenced for a study of T cell responses to AZD1222 COVID-19 vaccine. Study observations and caveats: The study found Spike-specific TCR breadth and depth rose after two AZD1222 doses.

This table comes from immunoSEQ multiplex PCR, and its TCRdb copy is limited to in-frame clones, with some not included. This table holds around 110,000 clones, over 75% found once. About this clone itself: Its target is not known.

V lost 1 base, J lost 8 bases, and 14 bases lay in between. Germline V gene data show CDR1 as LNHDA and CDR2 as SQIVND (reference sequence). The CDR3 extends over 14 amino acids. This clonotype originated in an adult in good health. Sequenced here: peripheral blood, sampled on day 0 of AZD1222 vaccination. The V and J genes are TRBV19 and TRBJ1-2, with D possibly matching TRBD1 (5 bases). The chain's CDR3 is CASSIATGVRGYTF. DNA of the CDR3: TGTGCCAGTAGTATAGCGACGGGGGTGAGGGGCTACACCTTC.